This TCR beta chain was captured in a study of OX40 agonist ivuxolimab in advanced cancers. Study in general: The dose-escalation cohort had hepatocellular carcinoma, melanoma, renal cell or head and neck cancer. Allowance was made for prior anti-PD-1, anti-PD-L1 or anti-CTLA-4 therapy, and around 44% had some.

Whole-study findings and limits: Some patients who did not respond also had low normalized T-cell clonal expansion. Expanded clones were, on average, more numerous among CD8+ T cells than CD4+.

The CDR3 loop spans 17 amino acids. V shed 6 bases and J 2 bases; nucleotides not matched to a gene: 8. Germline V gives CDR1 MNHEY, CDR2 SMNVEV (reference sequence). On this clone: Its antigen is unknown.

Assay: immunoSEQ multiplex PCR; the TCRdb copy retains only in-frame clones and omits some. The sample has some 71,000 clones; roughly 88% are singletons. This sequence originates from an adult with an advanced solid tumor such as melanoma, head and neck, liver or kidney cancer. V gene TRBV27 combines with J gene TRBJ2-3, with TRBD2 matching over 13 bases. The starting material was CD4+ or CD8+ T cells sorted from blood, obtained in a trial of the OX40 agonist ivuxolimab. CDR3 bases: TGTGCCAGCAGCCGAGGACTAGCGGGGGCCCTCACAGATACGCAGTATTTT. Encoded protein: CASSRGLAGALTDTQYF.